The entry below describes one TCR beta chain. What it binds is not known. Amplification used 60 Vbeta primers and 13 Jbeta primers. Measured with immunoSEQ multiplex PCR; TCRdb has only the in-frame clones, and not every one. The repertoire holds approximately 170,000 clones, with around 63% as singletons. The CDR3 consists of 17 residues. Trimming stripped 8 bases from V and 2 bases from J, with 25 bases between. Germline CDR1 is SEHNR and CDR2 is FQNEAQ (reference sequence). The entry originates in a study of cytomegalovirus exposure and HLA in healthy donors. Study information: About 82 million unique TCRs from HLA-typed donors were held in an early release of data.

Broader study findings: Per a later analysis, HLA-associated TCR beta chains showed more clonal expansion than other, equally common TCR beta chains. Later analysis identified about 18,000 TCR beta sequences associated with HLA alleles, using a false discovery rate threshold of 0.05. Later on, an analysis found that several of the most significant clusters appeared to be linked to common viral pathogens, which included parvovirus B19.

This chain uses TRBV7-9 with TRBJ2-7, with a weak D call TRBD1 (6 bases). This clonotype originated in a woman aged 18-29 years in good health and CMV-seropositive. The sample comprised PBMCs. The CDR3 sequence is CASGYKPGHQAPYEQYF. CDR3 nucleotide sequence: TGTGCCAGCGGATATAAACCGGGACACCAAGCCCCCTACGAGCAGTACTTC. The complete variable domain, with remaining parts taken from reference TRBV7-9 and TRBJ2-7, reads DTGVSQNPRHKITKRGQNVTFRCDPISEHNRLYWYRQTLGQGPEFLTYFQNEAQLEKSRLLSDRFSAERPKGSFSTLEIQRTEQGDSAMYLCASGYKPGHQAPYEQYFGPGTRLTVT.